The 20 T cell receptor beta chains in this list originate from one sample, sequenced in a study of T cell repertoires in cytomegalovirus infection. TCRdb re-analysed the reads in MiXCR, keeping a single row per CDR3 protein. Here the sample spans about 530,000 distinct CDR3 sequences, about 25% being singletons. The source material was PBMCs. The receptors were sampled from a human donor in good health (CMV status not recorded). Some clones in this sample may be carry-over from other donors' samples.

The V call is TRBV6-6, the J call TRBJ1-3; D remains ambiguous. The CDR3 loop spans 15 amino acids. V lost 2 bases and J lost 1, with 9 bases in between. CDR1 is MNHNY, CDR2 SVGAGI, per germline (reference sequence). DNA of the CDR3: TGTGCCAGCAGTTACGACGGAGGATCTGGAAACACCATATATTTT. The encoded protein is CASSYDGGSGNTIYF.

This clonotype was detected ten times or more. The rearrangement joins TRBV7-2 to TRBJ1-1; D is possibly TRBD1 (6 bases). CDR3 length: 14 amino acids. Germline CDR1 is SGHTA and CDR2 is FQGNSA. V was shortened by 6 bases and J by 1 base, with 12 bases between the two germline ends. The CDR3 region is CASRTGQTNTEAFF. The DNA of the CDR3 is TGTGCCAGCAGGACCGGACAGACGAACACTGAAGCTTTCTTT. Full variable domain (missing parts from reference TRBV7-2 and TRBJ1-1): GAGVSQSPSNKVTEKGKDVELRCDPISGHTALYWYRQSLGQGLEFLIYFQGNSAPDKSGLPSDRFSAERTGGSVSTLTIQRTQQEDSAVYLCASRTGQTNTEAFFGQGTRLTVV.

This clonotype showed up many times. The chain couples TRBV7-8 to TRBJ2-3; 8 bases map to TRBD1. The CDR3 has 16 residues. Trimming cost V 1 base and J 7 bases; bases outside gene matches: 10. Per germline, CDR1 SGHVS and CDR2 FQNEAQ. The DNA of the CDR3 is TGTGCCAGCAGCTTAGATCGGGCAGGGGGCAGGAATACGCAGTATTTT. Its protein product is CASSLDRAGGRNTQYF.

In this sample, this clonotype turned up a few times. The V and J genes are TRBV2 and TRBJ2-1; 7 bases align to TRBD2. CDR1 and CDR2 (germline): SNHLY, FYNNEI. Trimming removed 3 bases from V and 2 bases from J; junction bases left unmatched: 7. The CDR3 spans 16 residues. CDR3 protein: CASSERSSGPYNEQFF. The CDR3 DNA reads TGTGCCAGCAGTGAGAGGTCTAGCGGACCCTACAATGAGCAGTTCTTC.

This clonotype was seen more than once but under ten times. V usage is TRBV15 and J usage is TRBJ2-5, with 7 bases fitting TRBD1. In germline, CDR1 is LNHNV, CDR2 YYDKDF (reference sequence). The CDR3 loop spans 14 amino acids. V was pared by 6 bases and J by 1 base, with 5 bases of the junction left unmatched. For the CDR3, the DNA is TGTGCCACCAGTCTGGGACAGCCCCAAGAGACCCAGTACTTC. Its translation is CATSLGQPQETQYF.

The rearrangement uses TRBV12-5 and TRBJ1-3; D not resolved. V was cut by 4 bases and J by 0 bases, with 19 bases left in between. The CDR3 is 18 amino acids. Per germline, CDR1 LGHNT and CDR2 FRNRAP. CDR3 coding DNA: TGTGCTAGTGGTTGGAAAGCTTTTGGTACCACCTCTGGAAACACCATATATTTT. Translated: CASGWKAFGTTSGNTIYF.

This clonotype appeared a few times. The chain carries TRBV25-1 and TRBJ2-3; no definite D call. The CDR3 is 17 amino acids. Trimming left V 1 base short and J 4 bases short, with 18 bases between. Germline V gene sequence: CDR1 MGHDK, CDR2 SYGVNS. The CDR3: CASSEFTSARRPDTQYF. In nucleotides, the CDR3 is TGTGCCAGCAGTGAATTTACCAGCGCCCGGCGGCCAGATACGCAGTATTTT.

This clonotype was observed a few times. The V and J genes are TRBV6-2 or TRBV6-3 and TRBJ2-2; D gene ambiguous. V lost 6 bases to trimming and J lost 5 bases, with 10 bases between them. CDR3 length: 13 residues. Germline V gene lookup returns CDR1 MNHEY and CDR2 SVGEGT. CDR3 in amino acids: CASSRLKTGELFF. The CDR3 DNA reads TGTGCCAGCAGCCGTTTAAAGACCGGGGAGCTGTTTTTT.

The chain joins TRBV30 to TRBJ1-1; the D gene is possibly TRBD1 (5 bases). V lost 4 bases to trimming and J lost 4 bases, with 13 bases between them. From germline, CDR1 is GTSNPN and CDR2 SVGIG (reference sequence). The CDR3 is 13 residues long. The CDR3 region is CAWNQGMGTEAFF. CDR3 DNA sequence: TGTGCCTGGAATCAGGGAATGGGCACTGAAGCTTTCTTT.

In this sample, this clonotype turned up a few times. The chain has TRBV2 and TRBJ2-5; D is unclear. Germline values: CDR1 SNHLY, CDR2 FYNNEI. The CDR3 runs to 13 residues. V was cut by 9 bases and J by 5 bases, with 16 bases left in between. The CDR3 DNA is TGTGCCAGTTCACGAGGATTTGGCGAGACCCAGTACTTC. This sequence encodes CASSRGFGETQYF. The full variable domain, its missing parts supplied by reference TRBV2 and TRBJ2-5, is EPEVTQTPSHQVTQMGQEVILRCVPISNHLYFYWYRQILGQKVEFLVSFYNNEISEKSEIFDDQFSVERPDGSNFTLKIRSTKLEDSAMYFCASSRGFGETQYFGPGTRLLVL.

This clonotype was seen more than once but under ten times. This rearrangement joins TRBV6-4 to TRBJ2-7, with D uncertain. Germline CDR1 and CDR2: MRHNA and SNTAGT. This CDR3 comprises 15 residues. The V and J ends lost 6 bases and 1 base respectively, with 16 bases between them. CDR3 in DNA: TGTGCCAGCAGGACCAAGGGCCCCCAGTCCTACGAGCAGTACGTC. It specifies CASRTKGPQSYEQYV.

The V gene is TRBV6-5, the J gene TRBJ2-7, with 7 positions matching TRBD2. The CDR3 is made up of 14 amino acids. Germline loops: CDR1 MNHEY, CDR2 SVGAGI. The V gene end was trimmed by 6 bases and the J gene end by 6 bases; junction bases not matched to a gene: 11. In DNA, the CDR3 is TGTGCCAGCAGCCCCCTGGGGGGGGGGTTCGAGCAGTACTTC. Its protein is CASSPLGGGFEQYF.

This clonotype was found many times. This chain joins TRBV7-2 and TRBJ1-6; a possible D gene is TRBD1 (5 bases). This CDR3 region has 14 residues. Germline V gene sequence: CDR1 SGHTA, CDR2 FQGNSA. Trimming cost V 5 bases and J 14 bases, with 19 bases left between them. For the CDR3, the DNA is TGTGCCAGCAGCCCAGGGAATGGGTTTGAGGCCCTCCACTTT. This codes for CASSPGNGFEALHF.

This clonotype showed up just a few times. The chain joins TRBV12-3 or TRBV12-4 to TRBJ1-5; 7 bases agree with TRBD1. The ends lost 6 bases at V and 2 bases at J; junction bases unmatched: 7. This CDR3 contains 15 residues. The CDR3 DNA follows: TGTGCCAGCAGACAGGGGACGATTGGCAATCAGCCCCAGCATTTT. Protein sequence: CASRQGTIGNQPQHF.

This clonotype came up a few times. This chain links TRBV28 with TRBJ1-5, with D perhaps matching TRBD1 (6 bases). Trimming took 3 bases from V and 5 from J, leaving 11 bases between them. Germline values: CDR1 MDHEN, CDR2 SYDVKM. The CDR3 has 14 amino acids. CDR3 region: CASSFSGTYQPQHF. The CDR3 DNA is TGTGCCAGCAGTTTTTCAGGGACATATCAGCCCCAGCATTTT. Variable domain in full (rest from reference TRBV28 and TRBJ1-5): DVKVTQSSRYLVKRTGEKVFLECVQDMDHENMFWYRQDPGLGLRLIYFSYDVKMKEKGDIPEGYSVSREKKERFSLILESASTNQTSMYLCASSFSGTYQPQHFGDGTRLSIL.

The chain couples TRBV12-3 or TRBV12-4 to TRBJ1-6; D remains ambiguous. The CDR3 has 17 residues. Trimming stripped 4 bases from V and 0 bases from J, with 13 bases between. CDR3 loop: CASSYLDGSSYNSPLHF. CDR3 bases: TGTGCCAGCAGTTATCTGGACGGAAGCTCCTATAATTCACCCCTCCACTTT.

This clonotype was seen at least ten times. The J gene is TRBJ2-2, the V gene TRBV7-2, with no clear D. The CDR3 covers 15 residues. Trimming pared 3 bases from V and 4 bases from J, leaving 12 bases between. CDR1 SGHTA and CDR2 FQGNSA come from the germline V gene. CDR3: CASSLVGFSTGELFF. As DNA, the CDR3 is TGTGCCAGCAGCTTGGTGGGGTTTAGCACCGGGGAGCTGTTTTTT.

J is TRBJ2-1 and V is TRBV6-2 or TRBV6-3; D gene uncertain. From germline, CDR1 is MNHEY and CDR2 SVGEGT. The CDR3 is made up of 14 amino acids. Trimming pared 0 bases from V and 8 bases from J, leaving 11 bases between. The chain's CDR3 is CASSYSIGTYEQFF. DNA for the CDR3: TGTGCCAGCAGTTACTCGATAGGCACTTATGAGCAGTTCTTC.

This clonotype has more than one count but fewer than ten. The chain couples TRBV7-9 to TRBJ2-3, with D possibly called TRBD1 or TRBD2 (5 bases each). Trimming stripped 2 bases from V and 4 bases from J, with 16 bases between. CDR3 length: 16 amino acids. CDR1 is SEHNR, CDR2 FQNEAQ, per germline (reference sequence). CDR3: CASSLRRTQGADTQYF. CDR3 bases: TGTGCCAGCAGCTTAAGGCGGACTCAAGGGGCAGATACGCAGTATTTT.

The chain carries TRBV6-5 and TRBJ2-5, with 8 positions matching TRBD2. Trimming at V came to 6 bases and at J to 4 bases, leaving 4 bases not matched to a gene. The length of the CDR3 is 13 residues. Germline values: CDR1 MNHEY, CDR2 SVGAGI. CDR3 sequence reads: CASRRTSLETQYF. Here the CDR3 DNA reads TGTGCCAGCAGAAGGACTAGCTTAGAGACCCAGTACTTC.